The rows below give T cell receptor beta chains drawn from one sample of a study of post-analysis software for immune sequencing data. TCRdb itself ran the PCR reads through MiXCR, one entry per CDR3 protein. The repertoire holds approximately 400,000 distinct CDR3 sequences, with around a third as singletons. Sequencing input: blood. All receptors come from a girl aged 10 to 17 with multiple sclerosis. Each CDR3 is given with its conserved first and last residue. The order of the fields is clone size, J gene, V gene, D gene, CDR3 protein, CDR3 DNA. D genes are given only for firm matches. Clone size is shown for a subset of rows, as once, few, many or a class of expanded clone.

few,TRBJ2-1,TRBV20-1,TRBD2,CSARALADLYNEQFF,TGCAGTGCTAGAGCTCTAGCGGACCTCTACAATGAGCAGTTCTTC
NA,TRBJ2-5,TRBV6-2/TRBV6-3,TRBD1,CASSRLGTGGGYVQYF,TGTGCCAGCAGCCGCCTTGGGACAGGGGGAGGCTACGTGCAGTACTTC
NA,TRBJ2-4,TRBV13,NA,CASSSLQGAKNIQYF,TGTGCCAGCAGCTCGTTACAGGGAGCCAAAAACATTCAGTACTTC
NA,TRBJ2-7,TRBV5-1,TRBD1,CASSFGTGGYEQYF,TGCGCCAGCAGCTTCGGGACAGGGGGCTACGAGCAGTACTTC
NA,TRBJ2-7,TRBV10-3,TRBD1,CATMDRTYEQYF,TGTGCCACCATGGACAGGACCTACGAGCAGTACTTC
few,TRBJ2-5,TRBV7-2,TRBD1,CASSLGPTGYQETQYF,TGTGCCAGCAGCTTAGGGCCGACAGGGTATCAAGAGACCCAGTACTTC
NA,TRBJ1-1,TRBV12-3/TRBV12-4,NA,CASSFDQRAFF,TGTGCCAGCAGTTTTGACCAGAGGGCTTTCTTT
NA,TRBJ1-2,TRBV3-1,NA,CASSQDAGPKGYTF,TGTGCCAGCAGCCAAGATGCAGGACCGAAAGGCTACACCTTC
few,TRBJ2-5,TRBV25-1,NA,CASSEDGSQETQYF,TGTGCCAGCAGTGAGGACGGATCCCAAGAGACCCAGTACTTC
few,TRBJ1-1,TRBV6-5,TRBD1,CASSYDALGQGYTEAFF,TGTGCCAGCAGTTACGACGCTTTAGGACAGGGGTACACTGAAGCTTTCTTT
NA,TRBJ2-7,TRBV12-3/TRBV12-4,TRBD2,CASSPGGALYEQYF,TGTGCCAGCAGTCCGGGAGGGGCCCTCTACGAGCAGTACTTC
NA,TRBJ2-1,TRBV9,NA,CASSDGPGTYNEQFF,TGTGCCAGCAGCGATGGACCAGGGACCTACAATGAGCAGTTCTTC
few,TRBJ2-5,TRBV7-9,NA,CASSLGRNQETQYF,TGTGCCAGCAGCTTAGGCCGGAACCAAGAGACCCAGTACTTC
few,TRBJ1-6,TRBV20-1,NA,CSASLTASPLHF,TGCAGTGCTTCTTTGACAGCTTCACCCCTCCACTTT
few,TRBJ2-5,TRBV12-5,NA,CASGTPGETQYF,TGTGCTAGTGGTACCCCAGGGGAGACCCAGTACTTC
NA,TRBJ2-3,TRBV9,NA,CASSAGDLPGDTQYF,TGTGCCAGCAGCGCCGGGGATCTCCCGGGAGATACGCAGTATTTT
few,TRBJ2-5,TRBV12-3/TRBV12-4,TRBD2,CASSFQTSGQETQYF,TGTGCCAGCAGTTTTCAGACTAGCGGCCAAGAGACCCAGTACTTC
few,TRBJ2-1,TRBV7-9,NA,CASSYSFSGNEQFF,TGTGCCAGCAGCTACTCATTCTCTGGAAATGAGCAGTTCTTC
NA,TRBJ1-5,TRBV7-9,NA,CASSFINQPQHF,TGTGCCAGCAGCTTCATCAATCAGCCCCAGCATTTT
few,TRBJ2-3,TRBV4-2,TRBD2,CASRQGLLAGYTSTDTQYF,TGTGCCAGCAGGCAAGGGCTCCTAGCGGGGTATACTAGCACAGATACGCAGTATTTT
NA,TRBJ2-1,TRBV7-2,NA,CASSLGPGAGVTYNEQFF,TGTGCCAGCAGCTTAGGGCCAGGGGCGGGGGTGACCTACAATGAGCAGTTCTTC
NA,TRBJ2-5,TRBV28,NA,CATSVRGGRQEQYF,TGTGCCACCTCGGTGAGGGGTGGTCGACAAGAGCAGTACTTC
NA,TRBJ2-7,TRBV12-3/TRBV12-4,TRBD2,CASSPSSGGAPYEQYF,TGTGCCAGCAGTCCATCGAGCGGGGGGGCACCCTACGAGCAGTACTTC
NA,TRBJ2-7,TRBV2,NA,CASRPNTGSYEQYF,TGTGCCAGCCGCCCAAACACCGGGAGCTACGAGCAGTACTTC